These 14 T cell receptor beta chains originate from one sample sequenced in a study of CD8+CD57+ T cells in acquired aplastic anemia. Genomic DNA acted as the template from which TCR beta VDJ combination and CDR3 sequence profiling were carried out. MiXCR, applied by TCRdb to the reads, yields one record per CDR3 protein. The data hold fewer than 100,000 distinct CDR3 sequences, with approximately 46% observed a single time. The sample comprised sorted CD4+, CD8+, or CD8+CD57+ T cells (not recorded which) from PBMCs. The receptors were gathered from a human donor in good health, serving as a control.

J is TRBJ1-6 and V is TRBV9; TRBD1 matches at 9 bases. V lost 4 bases and J lost 6; bases outside the gene matches: 8. CDR3 size: 16 residues. Germline assignment: CDR1 SGDLS and CDR2 YYNGEE. CDR3 sequence (DNA): TGTGCCAGCAGCAAATTTGACAGGGGGAGTAATTCACCCCTCCACTTT. Translated, it gives CASSKFDRGSNSPLHF.

This chain connects TRBV12-3 or TRBV12-4 to TRBJ2-3, with a possible D match to TRBD2 (6 bases). The CDR3 runs 16 residues. With 5 bases removed from V and 2 bases from J, the gap between germline ends came to 17 bases. The CDR3 DNA sequence: TGTGCCAGCAGTCCGCCGGGACGGAGGGTCACAGATACGCAGTATTTT. Translation: CASSPPGRRVTDTQYF.

The chain joins TRBV6-1 to TRBJ2-3; 11 bases align to TRBD2. The germline gives CDR1 MNHNS, CDR2 SASEGT. The CDR3 is made up of 15 amino acids. The trim removed 4 bases at V and 4 bases at J, leaving 4 bases unmatched. CDR3 nucleotides: TGTGCCAGCAGTGTGGAGACTAGCGGGGCAGATACGCAGTATTTT. Translated: CASSVETSGADTQYF.

This CDR3 is CASSFGESYEQYF. The CDR3 region has the DNA TGTGCCAGTAGTTTTGGGGAGAGCTACGAGCAGTACTTC. The chain is built from TRBV19 and TRBJ2-7; D possibly corresponds to TRBD2 (5 bases). The V and J ends lost 5 bases and 3 bases respectively, with 11 bases between them. The CDR3 loop spans 13 amino acids. Germline values: CDR1 LNHDA, CDR2 SQIVND (reference sequence).

In this sample, this clonotype turned up many times. V and J are TRBV12-3 or TRBV12-4 and TRBJ2-5, with 15 bases lining up with TRBD2. This CDR3 has 14 amino acids. J lost 4 bases, V lost 6 bases, and 0 bases had no gene match. The CDR3 DNA sequence: TGTGCCAGCAGGGGACTAGCGGGAGGAGAGACCCAGTACTTC. It is translated as CASRGLAGGETQYF.

The chain recombines TRBV19 with TRBJ1-1; no clear D. This CDR3 has 15 amino acids. V lost 4 bases, J lost 6 bases, and 18 bases lay in between. Germline loops: CDR1 LNHDA, CDR2 SQIVND (reference sequence). CDR3 sequence reads: CASSTPLDLGAEAFF. CDR3 bases: TGTGCCAGTAGTACCCCCCTAGATTTGGGCGCTGAAGCTTTCTTT.

Worth noting for this clonotype: At one end the junction does not follow the germline gene, possibly because of a read error. The CDR3 spells CSARDRGGTAYGHAF. For the CDR3, the DNA is TGCAGTGCTAGAGATCGGGGGGGGACGGCCTATGGCCACGCCTTC. The chain is built from TRBV20-1 and TRBJ1-2, with D perhaps matching TRBD1 (5 bases). Per the germline V gene, CDR1 is DFQATT and CDR2 is SNEGSKA (reference sequence). The CDR3 has 15 amino acids.

At least ten counts were recorded for this clonotype. The CDR3 here is CASSEPAFTGTEYGYTF. CDR3 sequence (DNA): TGCGCCAGCAGTGAACCGGCCTTTACAGGGACGGAGTATGGCTACACCTTC. This chain uses TRBV10-1 with TRBJ1-2, with D maybe TRBD1 (6 bases). V was cut by 3 bases and J by 5 bases, with 22 bases left in between. Germline V CDR1 and CDR2: WNHNN, SYGVQD (reference sequence). This CDR3 spans 17 amino acids.

This clonotype occurred many times. The rearrangement uses TRBV7-2 and TRBJ2-3; 11 bases are shared with TRBD2. Losses at the gene ends were 4 bases for V and 0 bases for J; bases not matched to a gene: 0. CDR3 length: 15 residues. Germline CDR1 and CDR2: SGHTA and FQGNSA. CDR3 nucleotide sequence: TGTGCCAGCAGCTCTAGCGGGGGGAGCACAGATACGCAGTATTTT. Translating it yields CASSSSGGSTDTQYF.

V gene TRBV24-1 combines with J gene TRBJ2-1; D may be TRBD1 (6 bases). V was shortened by 3 bases and J by 9 bases, with 14 bases between the two germline ends. This CDR3 contains 14 residues. Per the germline V gene, CDR1 is KGHDR and CDR2 is SFDVKD. The CDR3 nucleotides read TGTGCCACCAGTGATACAGGGCGGATCGGTGAGCAGTTCTTC. It translates to CATSDTGRIGEQFF.

In its sample, this clonotype was seen a few times. This sequence joins TRBV6-5 and TRBJ2-2, with D uncertain. The CDR3 runs 11 residues. The ends were cut back, 4 bases at V and 8 bases at J, with 5 bases in the middle. CDR1 and CDR2 from the germline V gene are MNHEY and SVGAGI. CDR3 protein: CASSFGGELFF. The CDR3 DNA follows: TGTGCCAGCAGTTTCGGTGGGGAGCTGTTTTTT.

This clonotype showed up many times. The chain combines TRBV20-1 with TRBJ1-2; possibly TRBD1 for D (6 bases). This CDR3 has 11 residues. The germline V and J ends were trimmed by 3 bases and 7 bases, with 9 bases remaining between them. Germline V lookup: CDR1 DFQATT, CDR2 SNEGSKA (reference sequence). The CDR3 loop reads CSARAGVGYTF. The CDR3 DNA reads as TGCAGTGCTAGGGCAGGGGTTGGCTACACCTTC.

This clonotype was observed at least ten times. The chain recombines TRBV5-1 with TRBJ1-1, with D tentatively TRBD1 (5 bases). Germline CDR1 and CDR2: SGHRS and YFSETQ. The CDR3 extends over 14 amino acids. Trimming took off 4 bases at V and 2 bases at J, with 12 bases between the two ends. The CDR3 nucleotides read TGCGCCAGCAGCCACCGGACACCTAACACTGAAGCTTTCTTT. It encodes CASSHRTPNTEAFF.

This clonotype came up many times. The chain couples TRBV15 to TRBJ1-2; no clear D gene. Germline V gene data show CDR1 as LNHNV and CDR2 as YYDKDF (reference sequence). V was shortened by 0 bases and J by 3 bases, with 8 bases between the two germline ends. CDR3 length: 14 amino acids. The CDR3 here is CATSRERSYYGYTF. The CDR3 DNA sequence: TGTGCCACCAGCAGAGAACGGTCATACTATGGCTACACCTTC.